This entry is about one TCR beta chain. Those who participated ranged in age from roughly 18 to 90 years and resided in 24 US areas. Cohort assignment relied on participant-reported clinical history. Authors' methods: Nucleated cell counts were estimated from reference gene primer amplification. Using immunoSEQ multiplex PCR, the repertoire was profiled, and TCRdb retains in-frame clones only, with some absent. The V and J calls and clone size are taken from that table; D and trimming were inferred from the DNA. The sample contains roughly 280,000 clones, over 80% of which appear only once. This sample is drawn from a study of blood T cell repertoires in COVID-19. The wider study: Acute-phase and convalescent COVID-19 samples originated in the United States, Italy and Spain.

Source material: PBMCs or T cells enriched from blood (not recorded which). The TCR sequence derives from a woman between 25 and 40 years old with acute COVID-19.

CDR3 DNA sequence: TGTGCCAGCAGCCGAGGGGGCTGGGCTGAAAAACTGTTTTTT. Protein sequence: CASSRGGWAEKLFF. This chain joins TRBV28 and TRBJ1-4; 7 bases align to TRBD1. With V trimmed by 6 bases and J by 7 bases, 8 bases remained unmatched. The germline CDR1 and CDR2 sequences are MDHEN and SYDVKM. The CDR3 has 14 residues.